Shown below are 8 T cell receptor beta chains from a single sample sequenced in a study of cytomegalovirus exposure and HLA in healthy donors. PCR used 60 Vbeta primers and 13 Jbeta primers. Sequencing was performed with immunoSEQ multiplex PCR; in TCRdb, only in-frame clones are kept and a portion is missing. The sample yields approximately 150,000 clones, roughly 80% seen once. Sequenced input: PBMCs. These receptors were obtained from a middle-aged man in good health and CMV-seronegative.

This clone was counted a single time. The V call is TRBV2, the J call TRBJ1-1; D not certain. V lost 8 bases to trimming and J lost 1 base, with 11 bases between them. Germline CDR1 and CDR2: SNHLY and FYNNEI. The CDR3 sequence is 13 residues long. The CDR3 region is CASSWGGNTEAFF. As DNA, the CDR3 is TGTGCCAGCTCTTGGGGAGGGAACACTGAAGCTTTCTTT. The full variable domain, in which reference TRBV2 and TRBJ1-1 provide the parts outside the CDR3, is EPEVTQTPSHQVTQMGQEVILRCVPISNHLYFYWYRQILGQKVEFLVSFYNNEISEKSEIFDDQFSVERPDGSNFTLKIRSTKLEDSAMYFCASSWGGNTEAFFGQGTRLTVV.

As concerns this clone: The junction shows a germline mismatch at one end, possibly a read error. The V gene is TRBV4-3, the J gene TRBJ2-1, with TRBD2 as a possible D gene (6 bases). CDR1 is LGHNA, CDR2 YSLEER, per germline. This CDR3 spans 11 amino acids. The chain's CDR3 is CASSGRDSRVF. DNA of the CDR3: TGCGCCAGCAGCGGGCGGGACTCCCGGGTCTTC.

The CDR3 loop is CASRGAPTYEQYF. The CDR3, as DNA: TGTGCCAGCCGGGGGGCACCGACCTACGAGCAGTACTTC. The rearrangement joins TRBV27 to TRBJ2-7; possible D gene TRBD2, 7 bases. CDR3 length equals 13 residues. V lost 8 bases, J lost 2 bases, and 13 bases lay in between. Germline V CDR1 and CDR2: MNHEY, SMNVEV (reference sequence).

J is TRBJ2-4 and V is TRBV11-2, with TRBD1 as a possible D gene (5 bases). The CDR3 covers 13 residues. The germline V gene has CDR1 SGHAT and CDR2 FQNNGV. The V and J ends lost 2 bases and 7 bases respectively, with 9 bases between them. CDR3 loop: CASSLPGMNIQYF. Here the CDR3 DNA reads TGTGCCAGCAGCTTACCAGGGATGAACATTCAGTACTTC.

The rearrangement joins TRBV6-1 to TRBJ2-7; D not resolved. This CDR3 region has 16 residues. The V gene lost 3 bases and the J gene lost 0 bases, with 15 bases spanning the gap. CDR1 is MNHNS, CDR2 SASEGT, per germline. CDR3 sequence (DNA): TGTGCCAGCAGTGATGTAAAAACATTCAACTCCTACGAGCAGTACTTC. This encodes CASSDVKTFNSYEQYF.

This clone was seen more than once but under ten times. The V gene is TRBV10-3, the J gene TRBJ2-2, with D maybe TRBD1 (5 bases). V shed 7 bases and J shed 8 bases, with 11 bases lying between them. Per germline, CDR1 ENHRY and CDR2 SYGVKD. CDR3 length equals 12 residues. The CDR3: CAIKAGSGELFF. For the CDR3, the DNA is TGTGCCATCAAGGCAGGGTCTGGGGAGCTGTTTTTT.

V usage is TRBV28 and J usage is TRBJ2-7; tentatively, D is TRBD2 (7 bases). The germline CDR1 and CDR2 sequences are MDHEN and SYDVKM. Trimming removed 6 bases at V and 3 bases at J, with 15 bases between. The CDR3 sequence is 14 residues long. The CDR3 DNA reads TGTGCCAGCAGCTTGGGGGGGCGGGGCTACGAGCAGTACTTC. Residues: CASSLGGRGYEQYF.

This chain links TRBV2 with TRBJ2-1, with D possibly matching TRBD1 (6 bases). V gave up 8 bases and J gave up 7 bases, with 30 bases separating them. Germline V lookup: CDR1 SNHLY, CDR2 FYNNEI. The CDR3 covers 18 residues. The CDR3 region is CASPRGTDTDLKGNEQFF. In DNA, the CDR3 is TGTGCCAGCCCTAGGGGGACGGATACGGACCTAAAGGGGAATGAGCAGTTCTTC.